Each of the 17 T cell receptor beta chains below was sequenced from the same sample in a study of T cell responses to AZD1222 COVID-19 vaccine. This table comes from immunoSEQ multiplex PCR, and its TCRdb copy is limited to in-frame clones, with some not included. This sample has 150,000 to 180,000 clones; under 95% occur once, and the top ten carry approximately 20%. The material was peripheral blood, obtained on day 0 of AZD1222 vaccination. The receptors here all came from an adult in good health.

The V and J genes are TRBV28 and TRBJ2-2; no reliable D call. The CDR3 length is 15 residues. Trimming took 2 bases from V and 4 from J, leaving 11 bases between them. The germline V gene has CDR1 MDHEN and CDR2 SYDVKM. DNA for the CDR3: TGTGCCAGCAGTTTACTACTCGACGGCACCGGGGAGCTGTTTTTT. Translating it yields CASSLLLDGTGELFF.

The V gene is TRBV3-1 (or the pseudogene TRBV3-2), the J gene TRBJ1-1; D remains unclear. V was clipped by 0 bases and J by 4 bases, with 15 bases between them. The germline CDR1 and CDR2 sequences are LGHDT and YNNKEL (reference sequence). The CDR3 is 16 residues long. This chain's CDR3 is CASSQDVGTMVTEAFF. CDR3 nucleotide sequence: TGTGCCAGCAGCCAAGATGTCGGCACGATGGTCACTGAAGCTTTCTTT.

This CDR3 is CASSADLGQPQHF. CDR3 DNA sequence: TGTGCCAGCAGTGCGGACCTTGGTCAGCCCCAGCATTTT. The gene calls are TRBV7-3 and TRBJ1-5; D is undetermined. Germline CDR1 SGHTA, CDR2 FQGTGA. This CDR3 comprises 13 residues. The ends were cut back, 6 bases at V and 6 bases at J, with 12 bases in the middle.

This clone has just one count. The genes are TRBV19 and TRBJ2-1; TRBD2 is a possible D gene (6 bases). Trimming took 5 bases from V and 9 from J, leaving 20 bases between them. The CDR3 consists of 15 residues. The germline gives CDR1 LNHDA, CDR2 SQIVND (reference sequence). In nucleotides, the CDR3 is TGTGCCAGTAGTGGTTACCGGGACTCGAGGAGTGAGCAGTTCTTC. Translating it yields CASSGYRDSRSEQFF.

The J gene is TRBJ2-7, the V gene TRBV6-5, with 7 bases lining up with TRBD2. V lost 2 bases, J lost 0 bases, and 7 bases stayed unmatched. CDR3 length: 16 amino acids. Germline V gives CDR1 MNHEY, CDR2 SVGAGI. In DNA form, the CDR3 reads TGTGCCAGCAGTTACGGCCCCGGGACTAACTCCTACGAGCAGTACTTC. Translated, it gives CASSYGPGTNSYEQYF.

The rearrangement joins TRBV9 to TRBJ2-3, with D perhaps matching TRBD2 (6 bases). Trimming removed 0 bases at V and 5 bases at J, with 19 bases between. This CDR3 is 17 amino acids long. The germline CDR1 and CDR2 sequences are SGDLS and YYNGEE. CDR3 bases: TGTGCCAGCAGCGTAGTTGGCGGGACGCCGAATCAAGATACGCAGTATTTT. It translates to CASSVVGGTPNQDTQYF.

The gene calls are TRBV9 and TRBJ2-7, with D possibly called TRBD1 or TRBD2 (5 bases each). Trimming took 0 bases from V and 3 from J, leaving 22 bases between them. CDR1 is SGDLS, CDR2 YYNGEE, per germline. The CDR3 is 18 amino acids. CDR3 amino acids: CASSVDGVPGAQIYEQYF. CDR3 bases: TGTGCCAGCAGCGTAGATGGGGTTCCCGGGGCGCAGATCTACGAGCAGTACTTC. The full variable domain, in which reference TRBV9 and TRBJ2-7 provide the parts outside the CDR3, is DSGVTQTPKHLITATGQRVTLRCSPRSGDLSVYWYQQSLDQGLQFLIQYYNGEERAKGNILERFSAQQFPDLHSELNLSSLELGDSALYFCASSVDGVPGAQIYEQYFGPGTRLTVT.

This clone was seen once. The V and J genes are TRBV3-1 (or the pseudogene TRBV3-2) and TRBJ2-5, with TRBD2 matching 9 bases. Looked up from germline, CDR1 is LGHDT and CDR2 is YNNKEL (reference sequence). This CDR3 has 17 amino acids. Trimming cost V 1 base and J 1 base; bases outside gene matches: 7. CDR3 protein: CASSQVGLAFPQETQYF. CDR3 sequence (DNA): TGTGCCAGCAGCCAAGTGGGACTAGCTTTCCCCCAAGAGACCCAGTACTTC.

The chain joins TRBV2 to TRBJ1-5; D is uncertain. V lost 2 bases to trimming and J lost 6 bases, with 17 bases between them. The CDR3 is 16 residues long. From germline, CDR1 is SNHLY and CDR2 FYNNEI. The CDR3 sequence is CASSETGLWGGQPQHF. The CDR3 coding sequence is TGTGCCAGCAGTGAAACGGGGTTATGGGGTGGTCAGCCCCAGCATTTT.

The chain recombines TRBV5-1 with TRBJ1-1, with D unresolved. The CDR3 is made up of 13 amino acids. V lost 1 base to trimming and J lost 7 bases, with 11 bases between them. The germline CDR1 and CDR2 sequences are SGHRS and YFSETQ. CDR3 DNA: TGCGCCAGCAGCTTGTTGTCTCCCGGTGAAGCTTTCTTT. Its translation: CASSLLSPGEAFF.

The rearrangement joins TRBV5-1 to TRBJ2-7, with 10 bases lining up with TRBD1. Germline values: CDR1 SGHRS, CDR2 YFSETQ. With 3 bases clipped from V and 1 base from J, the junction kept 10 bases outside the gene matches. This CDR3 has 17 residues. The CDR3 protein is CASSSHVGTGASYEQYF. CDR3 sequence (DNA): TGCGCCAGCAGCTCCCACGTGGGGACAGGGGCTTCCTACGAGCAGTACTTC.

V and J are TRBV7-2 and TRBJ1-1, with 11 positions matching TRBD1. V lost 2 bases and J lost 1; bases outside the gene matches: 6. The CDR3 consists of 17 residues. The germline V gene encodes CDR1 SGHTA and CDR2 FQGNSA. CDR3 protein: CASSLRDRGVGNTEAFF. The CDR3 DNA is TGTGCCAGCAGCTTAAGGGACAGGGGGGTCGGGAACACTGAAGCTTTCTTT.

The chain carries TRBV5-4 and TRBJ2-5, with 10 nucleotides matching TRBD2. The germline gives CDR1 SGHNT, CDR2 YYREEE (reference sequence). The V gene end was trimmed by 1 base and the J gene end by 2 bases; junction bases not matched to a gene: 5. The CDR3 is made up of 16 amino acids. The CDR3: CASSLSSGGKQETQYF. Written as DNA, the CDR3 is TGTGCCAGCAGCTTGTCTAGCGGGGGAAAACAAGAGACCCAGTACTTC.

The count of this clone is one. CDR3 residues: CASSLDSGGTDTQYF. The CDR3 region has the DNA TGCGCCAGCAGCTTGGATAGCGGGGGCACAGATACGCAGTATTTT. V is TRBV5-1 and J is TRBJ2-3; TRBD2 matches 8 bases. Germline trimming cut 0 bases from V and 1 base from J; bases unmatched to any gene: 1. Germline loops: CDR1 SGHRS, CDR2 YFSETQ. The CDR3 consists of 15 residues.

This chain joins TRBV19 and TRBJ1-1; 12 bases match TRBD1. The germline CDR1 and CDR2 sequences are LNHDA and SQIVND (reference sequence). The CDR3 extends over 18 amino acids. J was trimmed by 6 bases and V by 7 bases; bases with no gene match: 18. The CDR3 DNA sequence: TGTGCCAGTACCCCCAGATGGGGACAGGGGGCTTCGACCCCTGAAGCTTTCTTT. Its protein product is CASTPRWGQGASTPEAFF. The whole variable domain, remainder taken from reference TRBV19 and TRBJ1-1, is DGGITQSPKYLFRKEGQNVTLSCEQNLNHDAMYWYRQDPGQGLRLIYYSQIVNDFQKGDIAEGYSVSREKKESFPLTVTSAQKNPTAFYLCASTPRWGQGASTPEAFFGQGTRLTVV.

The chain recombines TRBV4-1 with TRBJ1-1; D gene uncertain. Germline loops: CDR1 MGHRA, CDR2 YSYEKL. Trimming removed 2 bases at V and 1 base at J, with 14 bases between. This CDR3 spans 16 amino acids. The CDR3 spells CASSQMAAGANTEAFF. The CDR3 nucleotides are TGCGCCAGCAGCCAAATGGCGGCCGGCGCGAACACTGAAGCTTTCTTT.

This chain connects TRBV14 to TRBJ2-7; possible D gene TRBD2, 5 bases. Germline V CDR1 and CDR2: SGHDN, FVKESK. The V and J ends lost 0 bases and 9 bases respectively, with 15 bases between them. There are 14 residues in the CDR3. CDR3 amino acids: CASSQDLRGKGQYF. The CDR3 bases are TGTGCCAGCAGCCAAGATCTGAGAGGGAAGGGGCAGTACTTC.